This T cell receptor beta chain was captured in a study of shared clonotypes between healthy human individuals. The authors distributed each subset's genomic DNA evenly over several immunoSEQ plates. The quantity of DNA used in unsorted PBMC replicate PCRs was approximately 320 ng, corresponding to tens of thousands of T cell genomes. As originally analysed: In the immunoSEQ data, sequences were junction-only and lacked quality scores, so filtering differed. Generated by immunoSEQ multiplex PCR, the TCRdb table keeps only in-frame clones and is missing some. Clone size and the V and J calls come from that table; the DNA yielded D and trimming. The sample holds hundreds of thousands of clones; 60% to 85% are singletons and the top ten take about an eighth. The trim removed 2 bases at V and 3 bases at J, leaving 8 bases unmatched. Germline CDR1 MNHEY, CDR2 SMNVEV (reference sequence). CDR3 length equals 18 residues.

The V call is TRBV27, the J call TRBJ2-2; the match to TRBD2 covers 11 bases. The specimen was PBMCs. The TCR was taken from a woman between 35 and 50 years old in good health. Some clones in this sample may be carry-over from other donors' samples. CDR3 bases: TGTGCCAGCAGTTTACCCTTAGCGGGAGGGCCGCACACCGGGGAGCTGTTTTTT. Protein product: CASSLPLAGGPHTGELFF.